The 8 T cell receptor beta chains in this list originate from one sample, sequenced in a study of early T cells in non-severe SARS-CoV-2 infection. TCRdb passed the 5' RACE reads through MiXCR, listing each CDR3 protein once. The sample lists roughly 75,000 distinct CDR3 sequences, roughly 10% occurring once. Sequences were obtained from whole blood. The receptor set was obtained from an adult who was a healthcare worker with PCR-confirmed SARS-CoV-2 infection or an uninfected control (not recorded which).

The chain carries TRBV7-8 and TRBJ1-5; D is possibly TRBD1 (5 bases). The CDR3 extends over 13 amino acids. Germline CDR1 SGHVS, CDR2 FQNEAQ. Trimming stripped 2 bases from V and 7 bases from J, with 9 bases between. Here the CDR3 DNA reads TGTGCCAGCAGCTTATGGGGCGGACAGCCCCAGCATTTT. Translated, it gives CASSLWGGQPQHF.

This clonotype has just a few counts. The chain combines TRBV20-1 with TRBJ2-5; D remains unclear. CDR1 DFQATT and CDR2 SNEGSKA come from the germline V gene (reference sequence). V was clipped by 6 bases and J by 2 bases, with 10 bases between them. The CDR3 sequence is 12 residues long. The CDR3 DNA sequence: TGCAGTGCCAGGCGTCTACAAGAGACCCAGTACTTC. It yields the protein CSARRLQETQYF.

This clonotype was seen at least ten times. This sequence joins TRBV27 and TRBJ2-2, with a weak D call TRBD1 (5 bases). The CDR3 spans 14 residues. V was trimmed by 6 bases and J by 5 bases, leaving 13 bases between them. Germline assignment: CDR1 MNHEY and CDR2 SMNVEV (reference sequence). The CDR3 bases are TGTGCCAGCAGCAGGGTCCCTGGTACCGGGGAGCTGTTTTTT. Translation gives CASSRVPGTGELFF.

A few counts support this clonotype. The chain employs TRBV6-1 and TRBJ2-3, with 8 bases aligning to TRBD2. The germline gives CDR1 MNHNS, CDR2 SASEGT. Trimming at V came to 1 base and at J to 6 bases, leaving 3 bases not matched to a gene. This CDR3 region has 14 residues. CDR3 sequence: CASSEGAGADTQYF. CDR3 DNA: TGTGCCAGCAGTGAAGGAGCGGGGGCGGATACGCAGTATTTT.

J is TRBJ1-5 and V is TRBV7-9; the D is unclear. The CDR3 is 13 residues long. Trimming cost V 1 base and J 7 bases, with 8 bases left between them. Germline V gene sequence: CDR1 SEHNR, CDR2 FQNEAQ (reference sequence). The CDR3 region has the DNA TGTGCCAGCAGCTTAGAACCCGGGCAGCCCCAGCATTTT. Its protein is CASSLEPGQPQHF.

This clonotype was counted between two and nine times. The chain has TRBV29-1 and TRBJ1-1, with D hard to call. The CDR3 is 11 residues long. With 4 bases removed from V and 1 base from J, the gap between germline ends came to 4 bases. The germline gives CDR1 SQVTM, CDR2 ANQGSEA. The CDR3 bases are TGCAGCGTTGGAGAGAACACTGAAGCTTTCTTT. This gives the protein CSVGENTEAFF.

This clonotype occurred many times. The genes are TRBV5-4 and TRBJ1-4; perhaps TRBD1 as D (6 bases). This CDR3 has 14 amino acids. Trimming cost V 4 bases and J 4 bases, with 11 bases left between them. Germline V gene lookup returns CDR1 SGHNT and CDR2 YYREEE (reference sequence). The CDR3 DNA is TGTGCCAGCAGCCGAGGGGGAATTAATGAAAAACTGTTTTTT. Amino acid sequence: CASSRGGINEKLFF.

This clonotype was counted ten times or more. This rearrangement joins TRBV7-6 to TRBJ1-4, with D hard to call. This CDR3 region has 16 residues. V lost 2 bases to trimming and J lost 0 bases, with 10 bases between them. Germline assignment: CDR1 SGHVS and CDR2 FNYEAQ. CDR3: CASSLYGSATNEKLFF. In DNA, the CDR3 is TGTGCCAGCAGCTTATACGGGAGTGCAACTAATGAAAAACTGTTTTTT.